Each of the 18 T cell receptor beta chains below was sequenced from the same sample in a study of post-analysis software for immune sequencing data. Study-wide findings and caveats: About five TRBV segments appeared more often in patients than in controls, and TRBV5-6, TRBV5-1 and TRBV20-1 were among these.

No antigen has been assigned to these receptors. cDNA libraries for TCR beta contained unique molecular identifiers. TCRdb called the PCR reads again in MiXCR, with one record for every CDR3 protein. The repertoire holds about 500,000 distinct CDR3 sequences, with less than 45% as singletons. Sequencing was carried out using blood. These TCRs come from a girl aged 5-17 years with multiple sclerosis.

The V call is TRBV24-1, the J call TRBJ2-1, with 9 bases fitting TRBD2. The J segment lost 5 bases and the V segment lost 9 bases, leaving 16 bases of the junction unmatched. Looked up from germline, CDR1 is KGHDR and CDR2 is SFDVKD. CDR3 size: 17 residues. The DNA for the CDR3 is TGTGCCACCGGTGCAGGGGATGCGGGGGGGATACACAATGAGCAGTTCTTC. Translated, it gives CATGAGDAGGIHNEQFF.

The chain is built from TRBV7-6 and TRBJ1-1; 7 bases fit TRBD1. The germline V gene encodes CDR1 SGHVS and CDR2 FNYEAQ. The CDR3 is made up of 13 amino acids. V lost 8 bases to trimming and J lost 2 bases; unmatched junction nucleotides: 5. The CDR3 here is CASRYRGNTEAFF. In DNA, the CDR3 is TGTGCCAGCCGCTACAGGGGAAACACTGAAGCTTTCTTT.

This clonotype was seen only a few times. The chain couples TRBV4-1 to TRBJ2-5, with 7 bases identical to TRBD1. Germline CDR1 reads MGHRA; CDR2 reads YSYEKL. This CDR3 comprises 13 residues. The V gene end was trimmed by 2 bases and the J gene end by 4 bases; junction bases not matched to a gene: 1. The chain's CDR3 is CASSQNRGETQYF. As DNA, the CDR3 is TGCGCCAGCAGCCAAAACAGGGGAGAGACCCAGTACTTC.

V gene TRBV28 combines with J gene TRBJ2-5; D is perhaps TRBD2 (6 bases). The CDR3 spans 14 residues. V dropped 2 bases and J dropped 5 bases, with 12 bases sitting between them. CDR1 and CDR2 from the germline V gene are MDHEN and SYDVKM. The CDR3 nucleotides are TGTGCCAGCAGTTTAGGTGGGGGGTATGAGACCCAGTACTTC. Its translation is CASSLGGGYETQYF.

The CDR3 DNA sequence: TGTGCCATCAGTGAGTCGAGGAAGCGGGAGTGGCAAGAGACCCAGTACTTC. Protein sequence: CAISESRKREWQETQYF. This chain joins TRBV10-3 and TRBJ2-5; the match to TRBD2 covers 8 bases. Germline loops: CDR1 ENHRY, CDR2 SYGVKD. V trimming: 0 bases; J trimming: 2 bases; junction bases outside the gene matches: 8. The CDR3 totals 17 residues.

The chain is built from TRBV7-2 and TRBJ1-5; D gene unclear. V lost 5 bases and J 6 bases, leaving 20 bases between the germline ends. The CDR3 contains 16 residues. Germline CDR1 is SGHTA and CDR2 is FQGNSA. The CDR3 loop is CASSARVGLVGQPQHF. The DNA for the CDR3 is TGTGCCAGCAGCGCCCGGGTGGGATTGGTAGGTCAGCCCCAGCATTTT. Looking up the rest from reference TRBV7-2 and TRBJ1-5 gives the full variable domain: GAGVSQSPSNKVTEKGKDVELRCDPISGHTALYWYRQSLGQGLEFLIYFQGNSAPDKSGLPSDRFSAERTGGSVSTLTIQRTQQEDSAVYLCASSARVGLVGQPQHFGDGTRLSIL.

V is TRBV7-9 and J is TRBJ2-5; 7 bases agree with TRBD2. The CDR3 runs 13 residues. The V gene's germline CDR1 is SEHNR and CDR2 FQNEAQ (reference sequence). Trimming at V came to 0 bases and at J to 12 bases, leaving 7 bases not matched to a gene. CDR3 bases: TGTGCCAGCAGCTTAGCGGCGCGGGAGCCGAAGTACTTC. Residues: CASSLAAREPKYF. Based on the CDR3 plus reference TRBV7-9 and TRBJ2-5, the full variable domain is DTGVSQNPRHKITKRGQNVTFRCDPISEHNRLYWYRQTLGQGPEFLTYFQNEAQLEKSRLLSDRFSAERPKGSFSTLEIQRTEQGDSAMYLCASSLAAREPKYFGPGTRLLVL.

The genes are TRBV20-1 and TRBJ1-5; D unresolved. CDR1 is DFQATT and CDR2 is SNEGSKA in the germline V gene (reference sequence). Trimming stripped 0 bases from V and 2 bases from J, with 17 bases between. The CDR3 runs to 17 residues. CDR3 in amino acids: CSARDGIRDQGNQPQHF. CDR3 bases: TGCAGTGCTAGAGATGGTATACGGGATCAGGGCAATCAGCCCCAGCATTTT.

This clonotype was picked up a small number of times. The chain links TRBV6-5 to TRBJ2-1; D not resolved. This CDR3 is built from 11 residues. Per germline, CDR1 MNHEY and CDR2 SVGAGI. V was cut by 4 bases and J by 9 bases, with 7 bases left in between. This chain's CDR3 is CASSFLGEQFF. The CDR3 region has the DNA TGTGCCAGCAGTTTCCTGGGTGAGCAGTTCTTC.

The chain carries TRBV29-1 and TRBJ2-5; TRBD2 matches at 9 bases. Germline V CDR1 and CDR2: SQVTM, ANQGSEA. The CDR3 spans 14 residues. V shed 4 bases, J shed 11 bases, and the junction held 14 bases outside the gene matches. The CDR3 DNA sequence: TGCAGCGTTGGGGGGACTAGCCCTTACAATGAGCAGTACTTC. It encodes CSVGGTSPYNEQYF.

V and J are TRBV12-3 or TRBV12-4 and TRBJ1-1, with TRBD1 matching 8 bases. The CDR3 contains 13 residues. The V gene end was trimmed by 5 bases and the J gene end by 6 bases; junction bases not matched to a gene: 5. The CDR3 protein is CASSADRGPEAFF. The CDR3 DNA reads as TGTGCCAGCAGTGCCGACAGGGGACCTGAAGCTTTCTTT.

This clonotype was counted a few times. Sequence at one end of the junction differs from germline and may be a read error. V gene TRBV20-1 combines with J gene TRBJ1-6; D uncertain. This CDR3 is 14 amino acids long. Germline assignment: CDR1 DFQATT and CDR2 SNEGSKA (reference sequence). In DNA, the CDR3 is TGTAGTCCTATCAATCCGCCTGATAATTCACCCCTCCACTTT. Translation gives CSPINPPDNSPLHF.

As DNA, the CDR3 is TGCGCCACCCGTTTGGGGGGTACGACTAATGAAAAACTGTTTTTT. Encoded protein: CATRLGGTTNEKLFF. The genes are TRBV5-1 and TRBJ1-4, with D maybe TRBD1 (5 bases). Germline loops: CDR1 SGHRS, CDR2 YFSETQ. The CDR3 extends over 15 amino acids. Trimming stripped 9 bases from V and 2 bases from J, with 17 bases between.

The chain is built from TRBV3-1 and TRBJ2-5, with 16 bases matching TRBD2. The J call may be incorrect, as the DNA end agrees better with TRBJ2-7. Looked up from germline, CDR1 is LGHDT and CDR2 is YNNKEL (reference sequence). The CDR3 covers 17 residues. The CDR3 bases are TGTGCCAGCAGCCAGGAGGGACTAGCGGGAGGGCCCTACGAGCAGTACTTC. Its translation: CASSQEGLAGGPYEQYF.

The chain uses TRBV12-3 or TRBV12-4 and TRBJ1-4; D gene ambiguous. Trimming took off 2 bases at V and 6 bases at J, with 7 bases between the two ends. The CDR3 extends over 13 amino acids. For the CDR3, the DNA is TGTGCCAGCAGTTTATTTTCGCATGAAAAACTGTTTTTT. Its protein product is CASSLFSHEKLFF.

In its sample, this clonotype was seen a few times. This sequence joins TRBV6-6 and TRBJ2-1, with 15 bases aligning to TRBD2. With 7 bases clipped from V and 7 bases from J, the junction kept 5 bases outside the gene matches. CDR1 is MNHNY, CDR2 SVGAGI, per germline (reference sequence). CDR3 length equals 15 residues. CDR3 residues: CASTLGTSGRNEQFF. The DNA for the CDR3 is TGTGCCAGCACCCTCGGGACTAGCGGGAGGAATGAGCAGTTCTTC.

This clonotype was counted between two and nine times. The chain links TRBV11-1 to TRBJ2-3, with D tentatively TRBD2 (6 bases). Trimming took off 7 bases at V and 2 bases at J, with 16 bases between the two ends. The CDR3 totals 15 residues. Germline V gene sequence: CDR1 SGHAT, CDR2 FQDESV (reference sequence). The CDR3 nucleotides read TGTGCCAGCACCCCGGGAGCGGAGCTCACAGATACGCAGTATTTT. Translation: CASTPGAELTDTQYF.

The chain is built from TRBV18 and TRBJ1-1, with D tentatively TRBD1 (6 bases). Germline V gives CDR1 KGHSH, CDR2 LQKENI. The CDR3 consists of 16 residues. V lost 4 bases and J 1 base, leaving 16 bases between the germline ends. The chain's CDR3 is CASSLTGLGPNTEAFF. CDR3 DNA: TGTGCCAGCTCACTAACAGGGTTGGGGCCGAACACTGAAGCTTTCTTT.